This T cell receptor (beta chain) originates from a study of blood T cell repertoires in COVID-19. The wider study: Samples taken during acute and convalescent COVID-19 were collected in the United States, Italy and Spain. Sample material is recorded as cDNA or gDNA derived from T cells, B-cell-depleted T cells, or PBMCs.

Per the study methods: The authors estimated nucleated cell counts from reference gene primer amplification. Repertoires were generated with immunoSEQ multiplex PCR, while TCRdb's copy carries only in-frame clones and drops some. V and J calls and clone size are as listed in that table; D and trimming were resolved from the DNA. The repertoire holds under 95,000 clones, with approximately 85% as singletons. CDR1 MNHEY and CDR2 SVGAGI come from the germline V gene. The length of the CDR3 is 13 residues. V gave up 7 bases and J gave up 6 bases, with 16 bases separating them. The clonotype originates from a human donor in a cohort sampled during active COVID-19. The source material was peripheral blood. The rearrangement links TRBV6-5 to TRBJ2-7; D perhaps matches TRBD1 (5 bases). The CDR3 spells CASTDAWGLEQYF. As DNA, the CDR3 is TGTGCCAGCACGGACGCATGGGGCCTCGAGCAGTACTTC.